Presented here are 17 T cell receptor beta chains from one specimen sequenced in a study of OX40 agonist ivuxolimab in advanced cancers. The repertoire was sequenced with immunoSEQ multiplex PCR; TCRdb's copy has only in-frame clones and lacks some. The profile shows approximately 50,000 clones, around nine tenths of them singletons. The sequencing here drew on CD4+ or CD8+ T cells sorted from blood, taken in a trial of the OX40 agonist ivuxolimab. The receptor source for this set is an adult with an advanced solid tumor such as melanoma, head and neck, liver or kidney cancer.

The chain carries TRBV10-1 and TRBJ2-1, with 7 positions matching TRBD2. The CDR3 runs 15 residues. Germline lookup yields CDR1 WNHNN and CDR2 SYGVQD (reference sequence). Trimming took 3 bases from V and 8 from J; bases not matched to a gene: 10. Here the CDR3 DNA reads TGCGCCAGCAGTGAAGGTGGGAGGGCCTTGGATGAGCAGTTCTTC. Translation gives CASSEGGRALDEQFF.

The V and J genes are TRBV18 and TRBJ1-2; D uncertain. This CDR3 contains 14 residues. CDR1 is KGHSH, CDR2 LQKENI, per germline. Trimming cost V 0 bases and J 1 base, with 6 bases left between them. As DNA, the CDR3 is TGTGCCAGCTCACCACCGTCCCGTAACTATGGCTACACCTTC. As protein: CASSPPSRNYGYTF.

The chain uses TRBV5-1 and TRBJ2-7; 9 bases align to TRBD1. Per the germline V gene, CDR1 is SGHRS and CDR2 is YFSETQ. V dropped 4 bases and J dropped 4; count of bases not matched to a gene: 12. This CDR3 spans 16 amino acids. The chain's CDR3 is CASSLSYGTGSYEQYF. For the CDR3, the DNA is TGCGCCAGCAGCCTATCCTACGGGACAGGGAGTTACGAGCAGTACTTC. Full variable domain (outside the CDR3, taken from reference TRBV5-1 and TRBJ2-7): KAGVTQTPRYLIKTRGQQVTLSCSPISGHRSVSWYQQTPGQGLQFLFEYFSETQRNKGNFPGRFSGRQFSNSRSEMNVSTLELGDSALYLCASSLSYGTGSYEQYFGPGTRLTVT.

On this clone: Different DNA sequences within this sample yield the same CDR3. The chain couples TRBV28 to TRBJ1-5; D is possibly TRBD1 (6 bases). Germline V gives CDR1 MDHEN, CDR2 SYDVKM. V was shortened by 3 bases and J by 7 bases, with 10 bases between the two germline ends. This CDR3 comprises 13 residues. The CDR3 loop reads CASSFRGGQPQHF. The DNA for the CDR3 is TGTGCCAGCAGTTTTAGAGGGGGACAGCCCCAGCATTTT.

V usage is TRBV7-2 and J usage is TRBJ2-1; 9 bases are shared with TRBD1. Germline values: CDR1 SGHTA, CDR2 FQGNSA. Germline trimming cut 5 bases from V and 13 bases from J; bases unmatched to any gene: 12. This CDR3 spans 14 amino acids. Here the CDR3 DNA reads TGTGCCAGCAGCCGGTGGACAGGGGCTGGTGAACAGTTCTTC. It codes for CASSRWTGAGEQFF.

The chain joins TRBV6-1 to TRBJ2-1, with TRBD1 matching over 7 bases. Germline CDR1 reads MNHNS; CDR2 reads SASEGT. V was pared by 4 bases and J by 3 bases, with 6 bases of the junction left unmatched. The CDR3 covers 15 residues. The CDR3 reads CASSGDSLGYNEQFF. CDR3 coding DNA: TGTGCCAGCAGTGGGGACAGCCTTGGCTACAATGAGCAGTTCTTC.

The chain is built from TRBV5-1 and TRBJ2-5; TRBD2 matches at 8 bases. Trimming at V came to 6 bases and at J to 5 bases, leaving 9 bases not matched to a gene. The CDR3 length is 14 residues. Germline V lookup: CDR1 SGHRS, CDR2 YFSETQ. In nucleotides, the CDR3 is TGCGCCAGCACCCTCTTGTCGGGGGGGGAGACCCAGTACTTC. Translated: CASTLLSGGETQYF. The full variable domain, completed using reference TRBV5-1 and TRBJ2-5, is KAGVTQTPRYLIKTRGQQVTLSCSPISGHRSVSWYQQTPGQGLQFLFEYFSETQRNKGNFPGRFSGRQFSNSRSEMNVSTLELGDSALYLCASTLLSGGETQYFGPGTRLLVL.

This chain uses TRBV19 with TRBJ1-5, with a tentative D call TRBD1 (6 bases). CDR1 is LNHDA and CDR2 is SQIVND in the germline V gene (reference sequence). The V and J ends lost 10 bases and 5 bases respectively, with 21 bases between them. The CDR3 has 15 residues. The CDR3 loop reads CAIVTWTVCDQPQHF. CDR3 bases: TGTGCCATCGTGACCTGGACAGTTTGCGATCAGCCCCAGCATTTT.

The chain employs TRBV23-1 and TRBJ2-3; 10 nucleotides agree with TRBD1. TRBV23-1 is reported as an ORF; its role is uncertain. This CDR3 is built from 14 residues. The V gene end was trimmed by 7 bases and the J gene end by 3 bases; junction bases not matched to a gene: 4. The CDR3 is CASNGTGVTDTQYF. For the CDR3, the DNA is TGCGCCAGCAATGGGACAGGGGTAACAGATACGCAGTATTTT.

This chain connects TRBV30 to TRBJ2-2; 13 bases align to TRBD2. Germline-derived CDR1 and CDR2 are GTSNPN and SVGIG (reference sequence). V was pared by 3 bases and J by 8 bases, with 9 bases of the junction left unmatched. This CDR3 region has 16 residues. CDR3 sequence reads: CAWRPLAGGPKGELFF. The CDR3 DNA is TGTGCCTGGAGACCACTAGCGGGAGGGCCAAAAGGGGAGCTGTTTTTT.

Here the CDR3 reads CASSLFSARGGNTIYF. The CDR3 nucleotides read TGTGCCAGCAGCTTATTCTCCGCGAGGGGAGGAAACACCATATATTTT. The gene calls are TRBV7-9 and TRBJ1-3; TRBD1 is a possible D gene (5 bases). The CDR3 spans 16 residues. Germline V gene lookup returns CDR1 SEHNR and CDR2 FQNEAQ (reference sequence). V was pared by 2 bases and J by 4 bases, with 15 bases between.

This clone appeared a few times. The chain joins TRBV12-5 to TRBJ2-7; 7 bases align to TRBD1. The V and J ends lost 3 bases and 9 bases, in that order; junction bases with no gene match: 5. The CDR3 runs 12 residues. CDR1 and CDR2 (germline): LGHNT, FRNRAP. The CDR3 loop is CASGLRQGAQYF. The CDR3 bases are TGTGCTAGTGGTTTACGACAGGGCGCGCAGTACTTC.

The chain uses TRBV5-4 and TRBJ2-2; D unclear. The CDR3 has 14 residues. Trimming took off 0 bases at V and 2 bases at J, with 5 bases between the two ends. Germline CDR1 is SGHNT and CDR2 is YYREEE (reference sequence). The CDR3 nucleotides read TGTGCCAGCAGCTTGGATGTCAACACCGGGGAGCTGTTTTTT. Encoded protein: CASSLDVNTGELFF. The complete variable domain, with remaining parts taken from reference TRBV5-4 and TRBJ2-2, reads ETGVTQSPTHLIKTRGQQVTLRCSSQSGHNTVSWYQQALGQGPQFIFQYYREEENGRGNFPPRFSGLQFPNYSSELNVNALELDDSALYLCASSLDVNTGELFFGEGSRLTVL.

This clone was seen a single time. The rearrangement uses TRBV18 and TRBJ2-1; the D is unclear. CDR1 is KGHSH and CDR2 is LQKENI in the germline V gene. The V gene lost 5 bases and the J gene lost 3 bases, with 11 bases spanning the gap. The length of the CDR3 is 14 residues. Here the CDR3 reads CASSAKGLYNEQFF. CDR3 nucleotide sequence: TGTGCCAGCTCAGCAAAAGGTCTCTACAATGAGCAGTTCTTC.

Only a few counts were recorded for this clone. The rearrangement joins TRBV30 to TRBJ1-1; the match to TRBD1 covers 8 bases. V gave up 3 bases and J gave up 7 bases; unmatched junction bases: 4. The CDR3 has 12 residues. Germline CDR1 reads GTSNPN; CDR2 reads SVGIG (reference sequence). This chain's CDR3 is CAWRGDRGEAFF. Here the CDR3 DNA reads TGTGCCTGGAGAGGCGACAGGGGTGAAGCTTTCTTT.

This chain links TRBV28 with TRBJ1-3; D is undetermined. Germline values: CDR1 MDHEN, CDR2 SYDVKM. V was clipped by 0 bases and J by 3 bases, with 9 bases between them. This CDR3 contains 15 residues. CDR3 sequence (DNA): TGTGCCAGCAGTTTATGGGGGAACGGTGGAAACACCATATATTTT. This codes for CASSLWGNGGNTIYF. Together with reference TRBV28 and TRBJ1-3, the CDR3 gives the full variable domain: DVKVTQSSRYLVKRTGEKVFLECVQDMDHENMFWYRQDPGLGLRLIYFSYDVKMKEKGDIPEGYSVSREKKERFSLILESASTNQTSMYLCASSLWGNGGNTIYFGEGSWLTVV.

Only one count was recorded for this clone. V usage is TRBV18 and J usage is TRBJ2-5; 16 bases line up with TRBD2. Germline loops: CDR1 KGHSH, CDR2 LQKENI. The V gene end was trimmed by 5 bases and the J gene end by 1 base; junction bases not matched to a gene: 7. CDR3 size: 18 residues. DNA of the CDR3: TGTGCCAGCTCAGCCGGGACTAGCGGGAGGGCCCGCCAAGAGACCCAGTACTTC. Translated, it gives CASSAGTSGRARQETQYF.